A selection of T cell receptor beta chains follows, all from one sample in a study of shared clonotypes between healthy human individuals. The protocol was immunoSEQ multiplex PCR, while the TCRdb copy is restricted to in-frame clones and leaves out a portion. Counted here are 2 million or so clones, 85% to 95% occurring once; the ten biggest clones make up 0.13%. The sample consisted of naive CD4+ T cells sorted from blood. These receptor sequences come from a man aged 18 to 30 in good health. Each CDR3 is given with its conserved first and last residue. The D gene is left open where the match is weak. Size tells how often a clone was seen (once, few, many) or the class of an expanded clone, and some rows leave it out.

TRBJ2-2 | . | . | TRBV2 | CASSLPGWYTGELFF | TGTGCCAGCAGTCTGCCAGGGTGGTACACCGGGGAGCTGTTTTTT
TRBJ2-1 | . | . | TRBV5-6 | CASSSTGIAYNEQFF | TGTGCCAGCAGCTCAACAGGGATCGCCTACAATGAGCAGTTCTTC
TRBJ1-5 | TRBD1 | once | TRBV5-6 | CASSLGGTGGKHF | TGTGCCAGCAGCCTAGGCGGGACAGGGGGCAAGCATTTT
TRBJ2-1 | . | . | TRBV5-1 | CASTGTLDNEQFF | TGCGCCAGCACCGGGACTCTTGACAATGAGCAGTTCTTC
TRBJ1-2 | TRBD1 | . | TRBV5-1 | CASSRGQGIEGYTF | TGCGCCAGCAGCAGGGGACAGGGAATAGAGGGCTACACCTTC
TRBJ2-6 | . | . | TRBV28 | CASSLGANVLTF | TGTGCCAGCAGCCTCGGGGCCAACGTCCTGACTTTC
TRBJ1-1 | TRBD1 | . | TRBV19 | CASRTGVVTEAFF | TGTGCCAGTAGGACAGGGGTGGTCACTGAAGCTTTCTTT
TRBJ2-3 | . | . | TRBV19 | CASTLQSSFGADTQYF | TGTGCCAGTACTTTACAGTCCTCGTTTGGGGCAGATACGCAGTATTTT
TRBJ2-3 | TRBD2 | . | TRBV5-1 | CASSSGTSGRVVDTQYF | TGCGCCAGCAGCTCCGGGACTAGCGGGAGGGTCGTAGATACGCAGTATTTT
TRBJ1-4 | . | . | TRBV4-1 | CASSQEAGHDEKLFF | TGCGCCAGCAGCCAAGAGGCGGGGCATGACGAAAAACTGTTTTTT
TRBJ1-6 | . | . | TRBV29-1 | CSAGGTLGSPLHF | TGCAGCGCCGGCGGGACACTCGGATCACCCCTCCACTTT
TRBJ2-1 | TRBD2 | . | TRBV9 | CASSVLGAGGYNEQFF | TGTGCCAGCAGCGTCCTCGGAGCGGGAGGGTACAATGAGCAGTTCTTC
TRBJ2-2 | . | . | TRBV6-5 | CASSRTPNTGELFF | TGTGCCAGCAGTCGTACTCCGAACACCGGGGAGCTGTTTTTT
TRBJ2-5 | TRBD2 | . | TRBV13 | CASSLVTSGYQETQYF | TGTGCCAGCAGCTTAGTAACTAGCGGGTACCAAGAGACCCAGTACTTC
TRBJ2-7 | . | . | TRBV27 | CASSQHREPSFYEQYF | TGTGCCAGCAGTCAACACAGGGAACCCTCCTTTTACGAGCAGTACTTC
TRBJ2-2 | . | . | TRBV1 | CTIQRWPPLRELFF | TGCACCATTCAGAGGTGGCCCCCGCTCAGGGAGCTGTTTTTT
TRBJ1-2 | . | . | TRBV6-5 | CASSYSTGGAGYTF | TGTGCCAGCAGTTACTCCACTGGGGGAGCTGGCTACACCTTC
TRBJ2-5 | . | . | TRBV9 | CASSVYSQETQYF | TGTGCCAGCAGCGTATACTCACAAGAGACCCAGTACTTC
TRBJ2-5 | TRBD1 | . | TRBV7-9 | CASRSGTGGGETQYF | TGTGCCAGCAGGTCCGGGACAGGGGGCGGGGAGACCCAGTACTTC
TRBJ2-1 | TRBD1 | . | TRBV25-1 | CASSRTGEVSEQFF | TGTGCCAGCAGTAGGACAGGGGAGGTTAGTGAGCAGTTCTTC
TRBJ2-7 | TRBD1 | . | TRBV6-1 | CASTDRTGTPYEQYF | TGTGCCAGCACCGATCGGACAGGAACTCCCTACGAGCAGTACTTC
TRBJ1-2 | . | . | TRBV6-6 | CASRDPEVYYGYTF | TGTGCCAGCAGGGACCCGGAAGTCTACTATGGCTACACCTTC
TRBJ2-7 | TRBD1 | . | TRBV6-1 | CASSAHGTGKNEQYF | TGTGCCAGCAGTGCTCACGGGACAGGAAAGAACGAGCAGTACTTC
TRBJ1-2 | TRBD1 | once | TRBV13 | CASSYRQGAGYTF | TGTGCCAGCAGCTACCGACAGGGCGCTGGCTACACCTTC
TRBJ1-4 | TRBD1 | once | TRBV5-4 | CASSATQDRGNEKLFF | TGTGCCAGCAGCGCAACGCAGGACAGGGGGAATGAAAAACTGTTTTTT
TRBJ1-5 | . | few | TRBV18 | CASSPSNNQPQHF | TGTGCCAGCTCACCTTCAAACAATCAGCCCCAGCATTTT
TRBJ2-7 | . | once | TRBV7-6 | CASSLVRGEQYF | TGTGCCAGCAGCTTAGTCCGGGGCGAGCAGTACTTC
TRBJ2-7 | . | . | TRBV5-1 | CASSLAGEQYF | TGCGCCAGCAGCTTGGCCGGGGAGCAGTACTTC
TRBJ2-7 | TRBD1 | . | TRBV6-1 | CASSPGTGEQYF | TGTGCCAGCAGCCCCGGGACAGGCGAGCAGTACTTC